This TCR beta chain was retrieved from a study of cytomegalovirus exposure and HLA in healthy donors listed by TCRdb under 2017. Broadly, across the study: According to an earlier analysis of 587 of the donors, 150 million to 200 million T cells yielded 90 million to 130 million unique TCR beta sequences and 276 Gb of sequence data. The T cell repertoires of 700 or so subjects were profiled by immunosequencing and related to cytomegalovirus serostatus. HLA typing covered class I and class II loci at four-digit resolution. Rather than drawing on any new phenotypic data, the later analysis identified candidate immune exposures from TCR beta sequences and the way those sequences occurred across donors. The aim of the study was to test whether cataloging public T cell receptors could identify signatures of past pathogen exposure. Of the roughly 400 genotyped donors, 75% to 85% were placed in the genetic ancestry cluster associated with self-reported Caucasian donors. A later analysis re-analyzed previously published TCR beta repertoires from several hundred donors and added high-resolution HLA genotyping to study TCR occurrence patterns. On average, 235,054 unique TCR beta nucleotide sequences were sequenced per donor among 300 to 500 genotyped donors of the cohort, with roughly 19% of those sequences being non-productive. Genome-wide SNP genotypes for about 65% of the roughly 670 donors were used in a later genetic analysis, which treated that subset as a discovery cohort. Every discovery cohort repertoire had been produced on one sequencing platform. To predict cytomegalovirus infection status, the study brought together high-throughput TCR immunosequencing, statistical association of individual TCRs with disease status, and machine learning. An earlier analysis of more than 450 of the donors used high-throughput TCR beta sequencing to judge whether each TCR beta V gene segment behaved as functional or pseudogenic. Alongside the repertoire data, information on donor age, sex, ethnicity and CMV serostatus was compiled. The number of donors typed differed by locus, with about 629-630 for A, B, C, DRB1 and DQB1, roughly 550 for DQA1, 600 to 610 for DPA1, and around 450 for DPB1. An early release that covered about 600 HLA-typed donors contained about 300 gigabases of sequencing data and tens of millions of unique TCR sequences. In addition to the first cohort of 666 subjects, a separate validation cohort of 120 different subjects was used. Roughly 5 DR-DQ haplotypes were treated as single units for association and clustering because of strong linkage in the cohort. Overall study outcomes, separate from this receptor: In this cohort, only TCR beta chains were sequenced, and detectable features were limited by the absence of alpha or paired-chain data. Because the 87-base-pair reads could not distinguish some IMGT-functional V segments, including TRBV6-2 and TRBV6-3, those segments were excluded. In a later analysis, the rate of TCR association differed among HLA loci, with DRB1 alleles having the most associated TCRs and HLA-C alleles having the fewest. In vitro tests confirmed that a few of the cytomegalovirus-associated TCR beta chains recognize cytomegalovirus antigens. HLA typing was unavailable for some donors at each locus, so association tests used only the typed subset. A further reported finding was that TCR beta sequences accurately predicted the HLA-A and HLA-B alleles for most subjects in the first cohort. The authors suggested that the approach could potentially be generalized to other disease states and immunological phenotypes. In a later analysis, HLA-associated TCR beta chains showed more clonal expansion and lower generation probabilities than non-associated chains that were equally common. Linkage disequilibrium might explain the correlated functional status among segregating V segments, but an unknown experimental factor could not be ruled out. A group of highly shared sequence variants was considered likely to be a technical artifact of the sequencing pipeline. When HLA alleles, especially DR and DQ, strongly co-occurred, TCR associations were difficult to assign to individual alleles. A later analysis reported that several top co-occurrence clusters appeared linked to parvovirus B19, influenza, CMV and Epstein-Barr virus. V-gene and J-gene trimming of TCR beta chains was associated with a missense DCLRE1C variant in a later genetic analysis, and the association was replicated in an independent cohort. In both the original and validation cohorts, the classifier was reported to diagnose cytomegalovirus status with high specificity and sensitivity. The study gave a list of about 150 TCR beta chains associated with cytomegalovirus. Approximately 16 rarely observed V segments, including chromosome 9 orphons, were excluded from the earlier analysis of about 600 of the donors because counts were too low. Immune exposure information for the cohort was limited to CMV serostatus. In an earlier analysis of some 640 of the donors, most TCR beta V segments were observed in productive rearrangements about 87% or about 30% of the time, broadly matching IMGT annotations. The presence/absence analyses assumed that sequencing depth was roughly uniform across donors, and that assumption may not be true. A later analysis found that most CMV-associated TCR beta chains appeared HLA-restricted, with HLA associations seemingly driven largely by CMV exposure. Specific HLA alleles were associated with 15,000 to 20,000 TCR beta sequences at a false discovery rate of 0.05 in a later analysis. A later genetic analysis reported fewer N-insertions in productive TCRs among donors in an Asian-associated ancestry cluster than the roughly 720-donor mean. Across donors, most TCR sequences were observed very rarely, whereas some public TCRs were present in many individuals.

The junction shows trimming of 0 bases on V and 3 bases on J, plus 11 bases between the germline ends. As encoded in the germline V gene, CDR1 is SGHTA while CDR2 is FQGTGA. CDR3 length: 16 amino acids, cysteine to phenylalanine. Solely the CDR3 DNA is kept, with 48 bases framed from the first base. Remarks on this clone: There is no known antigen for this receptor. Per-base quality was not reported, and no clone a single base away is much larger than it.

Receptor amplification or capture employed the immunoSEQ multiplex PCR assay. For the multiplex PCR, a mixture combining 60 forward primers for TCR Vbeta segments and 13 reverse primers for TCR Jbeta segments was used. Amplification of the CDR3 region of rearranged TCR beta genes was performed with a multiplex PCR assay on genomic DNA. The amplified TCR beta libraries were sequenced on the Illumina HiSeq System as 87-base-pair reads. Per the source publication's procedure: Across the roughly 640 repertoires, a later analysis counted approximately 75 million unique TCR beta chains, 9 million to 14 million of which were shared by at least two donors. A nearest-neighbor algorithm error-corrected the raw reads and collapsed the reads into unique sequences, merging closely related sequences to remove PCR and sequencing errors. To assign V, D and J gene segments, CDR3 sequences were aligned to IMGT reference sequences. For a sequence to be retained, a match of at least six nucleotides was required to both a V gene segment and a J gene segment. A rearrangement was called productive if the CDR3 had no stop codons and remained in frame with V and J, and every other rearrangement was called non-productive. Following IMGT convention, CDR3 was defined as the stretch from the second conserved V-encoded cysteine to the conserved J-encoded phenylalanine. The earlier analysis of fewer than 700 of the donors excluded sequences that lacked an unambiguous match to a single V gene segment. An earlier analysis of some 500 of the donors classified V segments as functional when productive rearrangements were above 56.7% and as segregating when the standard deviation between donors was above 5%. A statistical classification framework was developed to diagnose cytomegalovirus status using the catalog of TCR beta chain sequences. In a later analysis, TCR nucleotide sequences were compared against IMGT/GENE-DB human TR gene sequences so that V and J genes could be assigned. Using the TCRdist pipeline, a later analysis assigned CDR3 sequences along with most-parsimonious VDJ recombination scenarios. A later analysis defined each TCR beta chain by its CDR3 amino acid sequence plus V-gene family, and excluded reads lacking a unique V-gene family. As a way to deal with suspected cross-contamination and a sequencing artifact, a later analysis dropped 640 or so nucleotide sequences that were highly shared and had low generation probability. For each public chain, a later analysis derived a clonal expansion index from normalized ranks of inferred template counts within each repertoire. In a later analysis, generation probabilities were computed using a VDJ recombination model fitted to out-of-frame rearrangements, and the results were checked against IGoR. A later analysis scored TCR-TCR, TCR-HLA and TCR-CMV co-occurrence with hypergeometric tests, applying a repertoire-size bias correction to TCR pairs. In a later analysis, false discovery rates were estimated by permuting HLA or CMV assignments 20 times. In a later analysis, co-occurring TCRs were grouped using DBSCAN, with TCRdist sequence similarity added in when clustering inside HLA-allele-positive subsets. Co-occurrence clustering excluded repertoires with fewer than 30,000 or more than 120,000 public chains, plus five with anomalous nucleotide sharing. The clones in this table, taken by TCRdb from immuneACCESS, are in-frame only. Not every clone is retained; where verified, under half of the shortfall comes from an unresolved V gene, and the cause of the rest is unknown. Clonal size and the V and J genes are those of that table, whereas D and trimming came from the DNA. Counted in this sample were about 170,000 clones; 80% of them appeared once. The biggest ten clones account for roughly 4.8% of the sample.

The cohort consisted of 600 to 750 healthy bone marrow donors. Cohort members were all nominally healthy when sampled, although unrecorded immune exposures were likely present. The donor was CMV seropositive and belonged to the group of around 300 seropositive cohort members. Every donor gave a peripheral blood sample, and the peripheral blood mononuclear cells from that sample were used for TCR beta sequencing. Genomic DNA extraction from the blood cell samples was performed with the Qiagen DNeasy Blood Extraction Kit. This sequence uses TRBV7-3 and TRBJ2-2, with a tentative D gene TRBD1 over 6 matching bases. This sequence was found in a woman between 45 and 65 years old in good health and CMV-seropositive. The sample taken for sequencing was PBMCs. The encoded CDR3 is CASSLTQGTYTGELFF. The DNA sequence is TGTGCCAGCAGCTTAACTCAAGGGACATACACCGGGGAGCTGTTTTTT.